This entry concerns a single TCR beta chain. As yet, its antigen is unknown. Germline V gene lookup returns CDR1 ENHRY and CDR2 SYGVKD. Trimming stripped 4 bases from V and 7 bases from J, with 5 bases between. The CDR3 extends over 11 amino acids. CMV status came from CD4+ IFNgamma after overnight CMV lysate stimulation. The source of the sample is a study of naive and memory T cell subsets. Study observations and caveats: Clonotypes here are unpaired alpha or beta chain sequences.

The beta constant-region primer was an equimolar mix of two oligonucleotides covering TRBC1 and TRBC2. MiXCR, run by TCRdb on the UMI-ligation and nested PCR reads, gives a single entry per CDR3 protein. Among 140,000 to 150,000 distinct CDR3 sequences listed, about 15% were seen once. The chain has TRBV10-3 and TRBJ1-3; D is unclear. The sequenced sample was naive CD4+ T cells from blood. The source is a human donor in good health. CDR3 residues: CAISVSNTIYF. CDR3 in DNA: TGTGCCATCAGTGTGAGCAACACCATATATTTT.